These 4 T cell receptor beta chains came from one sample sequenced in a study of blood T cell repertoires in COVID-19. Sequencing used immunoSEQ multiplex PCR; TCRdb keeps in-frame clones, though not all of them. The table lists under 150,000 clones, roughly 81% of them singletons, with more than 10% in the top ten. The sequenced material came from peripheral blood. All receptors come from a human donor in a cohort sampled during active COVID-19.

In regard to this clone: Other DNA sequences in this sample translate to the same CDR3. The V and J genes are TRBV6-5 and TRBJ2-7; D is uncertain. Per the germline V gene, CDR1 is MNHEY and CDR2 is SVGAGI. The CDR3 contains 11 residues. V shed 6 bases and J shed 3 bases, with 6 bases lying between them. The CDR3 sequence is CASSRGYEQYF. The CDR3 DNA follows: TGTGCCAGCAGCCGAGGCTACGAGCAGTACTTC.

This clone was detected only once. The chain joins TRBV7-8 to TRBJ2-5; unclear D gene. The V end was cut by 7 bases, the J end by 4 bases, with 19 bases between. The CDR3 totals 15 residues. Germline V lookup: CDR1 SGHVS, CDR2 FQNEAQ. CDR3 nucleotides: TGTGCCAGCACCTCCGATGTTCAGGTTTCAGAGACCCAGTACTTC. It is translated as CASTSDVQVSETQYF.

This clone was counted only a few times. The gene calls are TRBV7-6 and TRBJ1-1; 8 bases map to TRBD1. Per the germline V gene, CDR1 is SGHVS and CDR2 is FNYEAQ. The CDR3 extends over 16 amino acids. The V segment lost 2 bases and the J segment 4 bases; nucleotides outside the gene matches: 9. CDR3 in amino acids: CASSLRGTGGGTEAFF. CDR3 in DNA: TGTGCCAGCAGCTTAAGGGGAACAGGGGGTGGCACTGAAGCTTTCTTT.

This clone was counted a single time. The chain uses TRBV5-8 and TRBJ2-5, with 11 nucleotides matching TRBD2. This CDR3 comprises 16 residues. Germline CDR1 reads SGHTS; CDR2 reads YDEGEE. J lost 3 bases, V lost 3 bases, and 7 bases had no gene match. CDR3 sequence: CASSWASGGIEETQYF. The CDR3 DNA follows: TGTGCCAGCAGCTGGGCTAGCGGGGGGATCGAAGAGACCCAGTACTTC.